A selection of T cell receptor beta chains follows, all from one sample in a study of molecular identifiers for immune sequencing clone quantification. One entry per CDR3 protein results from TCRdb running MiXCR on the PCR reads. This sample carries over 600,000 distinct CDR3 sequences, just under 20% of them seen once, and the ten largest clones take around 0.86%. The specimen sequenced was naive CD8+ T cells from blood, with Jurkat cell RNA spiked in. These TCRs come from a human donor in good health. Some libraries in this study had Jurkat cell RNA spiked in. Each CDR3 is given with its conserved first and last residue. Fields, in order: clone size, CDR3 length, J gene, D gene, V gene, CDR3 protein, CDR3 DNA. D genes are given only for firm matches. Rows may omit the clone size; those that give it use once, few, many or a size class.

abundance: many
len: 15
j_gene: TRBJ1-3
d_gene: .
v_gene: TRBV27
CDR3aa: CASSLGRPGGNTIYF
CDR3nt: TGTGCCAGCAGTTTGGGACGTCCCGGTGGAAACACCATATATTTT

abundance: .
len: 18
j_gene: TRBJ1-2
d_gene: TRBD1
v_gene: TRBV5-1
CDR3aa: CASSFTGASGQGVSGYTF
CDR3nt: TGCGCCAGCAGCTTTACGGGGGCGTCGGGACAGGGAGTAAGTGGCTACACCTTC

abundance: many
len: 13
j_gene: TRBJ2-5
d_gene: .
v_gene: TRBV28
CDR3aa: CASEGGIEETQYF
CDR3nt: TGTGCCAGCGAGGGCGGGATCGAAGAGACCCAGTACTTC

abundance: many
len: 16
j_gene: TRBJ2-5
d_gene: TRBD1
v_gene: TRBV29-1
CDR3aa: CSVEDYGTGRPGTQYF
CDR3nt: TGCAGCGTTGAAGATTACGGGACAGGGCGGCCCGGGACCCAGTACTTC

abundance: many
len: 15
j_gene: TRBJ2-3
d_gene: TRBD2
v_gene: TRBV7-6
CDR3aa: CASSLVLAGADTQYF
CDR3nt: TGTGCCAGCAGCTTAGTCTTAGCGGGAGCGGATACGCAGTATTTT

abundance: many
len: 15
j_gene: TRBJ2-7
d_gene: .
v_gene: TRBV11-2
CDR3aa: CASSSELDSPYEQYF
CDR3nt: TGTGCCAGCAGCTCAGAGTTGGACAGTCCCTACGAGCAGTACTTC

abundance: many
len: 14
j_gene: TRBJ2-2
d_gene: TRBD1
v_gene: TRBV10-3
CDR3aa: CAIPGQGYTGELFF
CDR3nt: TGTGCCATCCCCGGACAGGGGTACACCGGGGAGCTGTTTTTT

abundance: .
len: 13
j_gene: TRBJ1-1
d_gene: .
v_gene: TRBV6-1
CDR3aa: CASSDYSNTEAFF
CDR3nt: TGTGCCAGCAGTGACTATTCGAACACTGAAGCTTTCTTT

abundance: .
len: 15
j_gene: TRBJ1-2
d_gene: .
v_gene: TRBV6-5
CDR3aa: CASSYYGGANYGYTF
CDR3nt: TGTGCCAGCAGTTATTACGGGGGGGCCAACTATGGCTACACCTTC

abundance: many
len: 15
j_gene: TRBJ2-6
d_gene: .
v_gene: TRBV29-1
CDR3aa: CSRVEIRSGANVLTF
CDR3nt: TGCAGCAGGGTAGAGATACGCTCTGGGGCCAACGTCCTGACTTTC

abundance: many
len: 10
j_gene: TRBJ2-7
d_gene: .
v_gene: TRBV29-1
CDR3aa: CSVGGHEQYF
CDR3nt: TGCAGCGTTGGGGGTCACGAGCAGTACTTC

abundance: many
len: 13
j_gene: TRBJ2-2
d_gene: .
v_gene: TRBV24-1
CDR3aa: CATGEVNTGELFF
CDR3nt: TGTGCCACCGGGGAGGTGAACACCGGGGAGCTGTTTTTT

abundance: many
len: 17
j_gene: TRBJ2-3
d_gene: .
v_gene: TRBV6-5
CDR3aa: CASSWSRDGVSTDTQYF
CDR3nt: TGTGCCAGCAGTTGGAGCAGGGATGGTGTTAGCACAGATACGCAGTATTTT

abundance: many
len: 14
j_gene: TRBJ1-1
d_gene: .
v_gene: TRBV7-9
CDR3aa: CASSLDGMVTEAFF
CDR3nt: TGTGCCAGCAGCTTAGATGGCATGGTGACTGAAGCTTTCTTT

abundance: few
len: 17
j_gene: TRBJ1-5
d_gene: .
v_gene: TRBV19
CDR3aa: CASSFALSGISNQPQHF
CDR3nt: TGTGCCAGTAGTTTCGCCCTTTCGGGGATTAGCAATCAGCCCCAGCATTTT

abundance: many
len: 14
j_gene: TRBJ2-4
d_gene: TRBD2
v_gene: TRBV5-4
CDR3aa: CASSLGAGPDIQYF
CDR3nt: TGTGCCAGCAGCTTGGGAGCGGGGCCGGACATTCAGTACTTC

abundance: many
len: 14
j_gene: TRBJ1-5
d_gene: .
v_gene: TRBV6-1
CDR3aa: CASSNSRSNQPQHF
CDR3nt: TGTGCCAGCAGTAATTCCAGGAGCAATCAGCCCCAGCATTTT

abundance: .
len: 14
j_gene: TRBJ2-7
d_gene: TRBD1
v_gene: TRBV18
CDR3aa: CVSSPGTGSYEQYF
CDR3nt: TGTGTCAGCTCACCAGGGACAGGGAGCTACGAGCAGTACTTC

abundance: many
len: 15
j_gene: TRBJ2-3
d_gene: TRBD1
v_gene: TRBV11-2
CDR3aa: CASSYGQGVLDTQYF
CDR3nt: TGTGCCAGCAGCTACGGACAGGGGGTTTTGGATACGCAGTATTTT

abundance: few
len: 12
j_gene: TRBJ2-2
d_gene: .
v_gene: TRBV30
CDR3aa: CAWSEGGRELFF
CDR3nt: TGTGCCTGGAGTGAGGGGGGAAGGGAGCTGTTTTTT

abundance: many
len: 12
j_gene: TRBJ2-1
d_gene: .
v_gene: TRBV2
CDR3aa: CAGGGTYNEQFF
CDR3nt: TGTGCAGGGGGGGGCACATACAATGAGCAGTTCTTC

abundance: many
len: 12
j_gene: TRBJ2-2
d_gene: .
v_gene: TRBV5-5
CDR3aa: CASSLGGLELFF
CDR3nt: TGTGCCAGCAGCTTGGGAGGTCTCGAGCTGTTTTTT

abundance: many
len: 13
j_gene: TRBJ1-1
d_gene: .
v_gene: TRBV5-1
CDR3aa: CASSLDSEIEAFF
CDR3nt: TGCGCCAGCAGCTTGGATTCCGAGATTGAAGCTTTCTTT

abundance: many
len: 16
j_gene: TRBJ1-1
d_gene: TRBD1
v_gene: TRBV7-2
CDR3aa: CASSTRTGGAGTEAFF
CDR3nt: TGTGCCAGCAGCACACGGACAGGGGGCGCGGGGACTGAAGCTTTCTTT

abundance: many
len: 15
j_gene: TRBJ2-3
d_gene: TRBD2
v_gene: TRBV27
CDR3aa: CASSPEAGGTDTQYF
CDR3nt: TGTGCCAGCAGTCCCGAGGCGGGGGGCACAGATACGCAGTATTTT

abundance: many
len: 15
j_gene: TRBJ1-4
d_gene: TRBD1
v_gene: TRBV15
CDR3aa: CATSRVWTGGEKLFF
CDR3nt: TGTGCCACCAGCAGAGTTTGGACAGGGGGAGAAAAACTGTTTTTT

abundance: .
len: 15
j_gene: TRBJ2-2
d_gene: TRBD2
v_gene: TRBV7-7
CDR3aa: CAGSRGLENTGELFF
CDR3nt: TGTGCTGGCAGCCGGGGACTAGAAAACACCGGGGAGCTGTTTTTT

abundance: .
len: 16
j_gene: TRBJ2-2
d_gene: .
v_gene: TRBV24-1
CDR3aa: CATSDGPADNTGELFF
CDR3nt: TGTGCCACCAGTGATGGACCGGCCGACAACACCGGGGAGCTGTTTTTT

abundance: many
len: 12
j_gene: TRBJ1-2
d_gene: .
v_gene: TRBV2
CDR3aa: CASSEVNYGYTF
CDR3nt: TGTGCCAGCAGTGAAGTTAACTATGGCTACACCTTC

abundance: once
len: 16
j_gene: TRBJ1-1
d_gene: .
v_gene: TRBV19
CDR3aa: CASSISLAGVSTEAFF
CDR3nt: TGTGCCAGTAGTATTTCCCTGGCAGGGGTGAGCACTGAAGCTTTCTTT

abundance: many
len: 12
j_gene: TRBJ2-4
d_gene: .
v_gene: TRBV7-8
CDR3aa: CASSLSKNIQYF
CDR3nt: TGTGCCAGCAGCTTAAGCAAAAACATTCAGTACTTC

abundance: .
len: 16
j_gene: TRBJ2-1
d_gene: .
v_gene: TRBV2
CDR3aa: CASHPGGGSSYNEQFF
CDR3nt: TGTGCCAGCCACCCCGGAGGGGGGAGCTCCTACAATGAGCAGTTCTTC

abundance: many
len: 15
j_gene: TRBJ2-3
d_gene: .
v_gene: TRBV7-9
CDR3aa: CAIAMSPLTTDTQYF
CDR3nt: TGTGCCATCGCGATGTCCCCACTTACCACAGATACGCAGTATTTT

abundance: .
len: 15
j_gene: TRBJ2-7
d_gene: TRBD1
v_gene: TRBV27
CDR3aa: CASSISGTGVYEQYF
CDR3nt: TGTGCCAGCAGTATTAGCGGGACAGGGGTCTACGAGCAGTACTTC

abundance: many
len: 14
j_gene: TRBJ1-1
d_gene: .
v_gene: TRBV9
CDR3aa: CASSVVWGGTEAFF
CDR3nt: TGTGCCAGCAGCGTAGTATGGGGAGGGACTGAAGCTTTCTTT

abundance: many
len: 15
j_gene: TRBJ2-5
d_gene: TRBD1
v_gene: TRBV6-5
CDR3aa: CASSYLGGRGQTQYF
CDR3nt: TGTGCCAGCAGTTATCTTGGGGGAAGGGGGCAGACCCAGTACTTC

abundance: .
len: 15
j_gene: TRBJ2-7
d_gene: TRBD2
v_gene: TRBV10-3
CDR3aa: CAISESQRGGSEQYF
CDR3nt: TGTGCCATCAGTGAGTCACAGCGGGGAGGGTCCGAGCAGTACTTC

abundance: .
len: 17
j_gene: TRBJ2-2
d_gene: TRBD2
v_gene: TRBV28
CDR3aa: CASRPSGRAGNTGELFF
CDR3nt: TGTGCCAGCAGACCCAGCGGGAGGGCCGGGAACACCGGGGAGCTGTTTTTT

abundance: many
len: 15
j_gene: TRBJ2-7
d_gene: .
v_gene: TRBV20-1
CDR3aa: CSAPTAGTHSYEQYF
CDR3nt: TGCAGTGCACCCACTGCCGGGACACACTCCTACGAGCAGTACTTC

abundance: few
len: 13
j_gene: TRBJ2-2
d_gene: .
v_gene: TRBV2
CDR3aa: CASSAAVPGELFF
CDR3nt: TGTGCCAGCAGTGCCGCCGTGCCCGGGGAGCTGTTTTTT

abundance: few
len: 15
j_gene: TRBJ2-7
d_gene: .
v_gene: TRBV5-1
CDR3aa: CASSYIPGSPDEQYF
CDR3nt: TGCGCCAGCAGCTACATCCCAGGCTCCCCTGACGAGCAGTACTTC

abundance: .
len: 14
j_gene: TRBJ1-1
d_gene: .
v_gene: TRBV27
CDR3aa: CASSSTGALIEAFF
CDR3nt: TGTGCCAGCAGTTCGACAGGTGCGTTAATAGAAGCTTTCTTT

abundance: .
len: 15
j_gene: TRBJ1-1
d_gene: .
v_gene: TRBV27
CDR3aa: CASSLSQGPITEAFF
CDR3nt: TGTGCCAGCAGTTTATCGCAGGGTCCAATCACTGAAGCTTTCTTT

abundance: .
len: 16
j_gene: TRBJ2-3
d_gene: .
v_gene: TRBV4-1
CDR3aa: CASSRITGTSTDTQYF
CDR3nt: TGCGCCAGCAGCCGGATCACAGGTACAAGCACAGATACGCAGTATTTT

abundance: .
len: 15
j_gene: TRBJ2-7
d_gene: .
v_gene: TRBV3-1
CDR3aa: CASSQGASTYYEQYF
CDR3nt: TGTGCCAGCAGCCAAGGGGCTAGCACCTACTACGAGCAGTACTTC

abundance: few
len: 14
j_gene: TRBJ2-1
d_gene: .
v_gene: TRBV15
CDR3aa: CATSIAVSGNEQFF
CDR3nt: TGTGCCACCAGCATTGCGGTCTCAGGGAATGAGCAGTTCTTC

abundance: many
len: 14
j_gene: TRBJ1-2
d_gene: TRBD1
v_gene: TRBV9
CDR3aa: CASSGDRGQDGYTF
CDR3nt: TGTGCCAGCAGCGGGGACAGGGGCCAAGACGGCTACACCTTC

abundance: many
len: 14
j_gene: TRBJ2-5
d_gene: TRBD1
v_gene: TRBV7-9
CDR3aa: CASSLTTGKETQYF
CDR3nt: TGTGCCAGCAGCCTAACGACAGGGAAAGAGACCCAGTACTTC

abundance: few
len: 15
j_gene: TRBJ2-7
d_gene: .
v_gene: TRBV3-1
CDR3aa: CASSQVEGPSYEQYF
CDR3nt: TGTGCCAGCAGCCAAGTTGAGGGGCCCTCCTACGAGCAGTACTTC

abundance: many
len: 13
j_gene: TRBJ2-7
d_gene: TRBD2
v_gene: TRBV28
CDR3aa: CASSLGLAHEQYF
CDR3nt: TGTGCCAGCAGTCTAGGACTAGCCCACGAGCAGTACTTC

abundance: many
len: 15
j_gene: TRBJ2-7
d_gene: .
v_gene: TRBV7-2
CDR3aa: CASSLEDSTTYEQYF
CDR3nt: TGTGCCAGCAGCTTAGAGGACAGCACCACCTACGAGCAGTACTTC

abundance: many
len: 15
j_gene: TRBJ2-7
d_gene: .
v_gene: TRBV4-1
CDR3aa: CASSQSGQSSYEQYF
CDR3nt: TGCGCCAGCAGCCAAAGTGGACAGAGCTCCTACGAGCAGTACTTC

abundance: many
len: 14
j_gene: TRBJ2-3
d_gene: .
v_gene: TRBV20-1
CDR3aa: CSARDEGLLDTQYF
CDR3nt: TGCAGTGCTAGAGATGAAGGGCTTTTAGATACGCAGTATTTT

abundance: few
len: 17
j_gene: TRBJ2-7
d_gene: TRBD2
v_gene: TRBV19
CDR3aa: CASSLRASGEFVYEQYF
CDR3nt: TGTGCCAGTAGCCTTCGGGCGAGCGGGGAATTTGTTTACGAGCAGTACTTC